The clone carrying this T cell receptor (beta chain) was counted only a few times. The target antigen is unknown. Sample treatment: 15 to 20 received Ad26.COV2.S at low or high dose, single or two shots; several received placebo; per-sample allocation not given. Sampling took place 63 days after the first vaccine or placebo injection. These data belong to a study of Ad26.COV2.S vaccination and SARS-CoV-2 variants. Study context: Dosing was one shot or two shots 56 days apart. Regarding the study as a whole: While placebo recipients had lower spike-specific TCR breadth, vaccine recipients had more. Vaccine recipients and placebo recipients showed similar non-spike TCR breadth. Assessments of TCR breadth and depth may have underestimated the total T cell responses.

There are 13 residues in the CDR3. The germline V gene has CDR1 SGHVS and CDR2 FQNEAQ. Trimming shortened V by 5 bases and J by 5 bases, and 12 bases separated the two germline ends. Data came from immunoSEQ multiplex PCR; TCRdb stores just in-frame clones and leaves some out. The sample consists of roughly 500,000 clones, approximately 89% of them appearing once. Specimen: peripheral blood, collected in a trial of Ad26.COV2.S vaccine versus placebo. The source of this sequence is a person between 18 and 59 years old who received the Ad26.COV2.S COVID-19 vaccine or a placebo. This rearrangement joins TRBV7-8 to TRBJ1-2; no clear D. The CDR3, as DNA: TGTGCCAGCAGCGTCGGGTGGCAATATGGCTACACCTTC. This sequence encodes CASSVGWQYGYTF.